This is a list of T cell receptor beta chains from one sample in a study of cytomegalovirus exposure and HLA in healthy donors. Sequenced by immunoSEQ multiplex PCR; TCRdb stores in-frame clones only, minus some. The table includes about 190,000 clones, 65% to 85% detected once. Input material: PBMCs. The receptors originated from a woman aged 18 to 35 in good health and CMV-seronegative. The CDR3 runs from the conserved cysteine through the conserved F or W. Fields, in order: J gene, D gene, V gene, clone size, CDR3 protein, CDR3 DNA. D genes are given only for firm matches. Clone size appears in some rows only: once, few, many, or a class for an expanded clone.

TRBJ2-7 TRBD2 TRBV28 - CASRLVAGGSYEQYF TGTGCCAGCCGACTAGTAGCGGGAGGTTCCTACGAGCAGTACTTC
TRBJ1-1 - TRBV18 - CASSPRDTEAFF TGTGCCAGCTCACCAAGAGACACTGAAGCTTTCTTT
TRBJ1-1 TRBD1 TRBV5-8 - CASSLTGGGNTEAFF TGTGCCAGCAGCTTGACAGGGGGAGGGAACACTGAAGCTTTCTTT
TRBJ2-1 TRBD2 TRBV27 - CASRALAGVFDEQFF TGTGCCAGCAGAGCACTAGCGGGAGTATTCGATGAGCAGTTCTTC
TRBJ2-1 TRBD1 TRBV28 - CASSPRTGGRTYNEQFF TGTGCCAGCAGTCCCCGAACAGGGGGTCGCACTTACAATGAGCAGTTCTTC
TRBJ2-5 - TRBV12-1 - CASSLGGGAPETQYF TGTGCCAGCAGCCTGGGCGGGGGGGCCCCAGAGACCCAGTACTTC
TRBJ2-1 TRBD2 TRBV11-2 - CASSLDLSSGGEQFF TGTGCCAGCAGCTTAGATCTATCTAGCGGGGGCGAGCAGTTCTTC
TRBJ2-3 - TRBV9 - CASSGTASTDTQYF TGTGCCAGCAGCGGGACAGCTAGCACAGATACGCAGTATTTT
TRBJ1-2 - TRBV14 - CASSQELGDGYTF TGTGCCAGCAGCCAAGAATTAGGAGATGGCTACACCTTC
TRBJ2-1 TRBD2 TRBV6-5 - CASSTSGGSYNEQFF TGTGCCAGCAGTACCAGCGGGGGGTCCTACAATGAGCAGTTCTTC
TRBJ1-5 TRBD1 TRBV2 - CASSEAETGSQPQHF TGTGCCAGCAGTGAAGCAGAGACAGGGTCTCAGCCCCAGCATTTT
TRBJ2-5 TRBD2 TRBV5-4 - CASSGTTRQETQYF TGTGCCAGCAGCGGGACTACCCGACAAGAGACCCAGTACTTC
TRBJ2-5 - TRBV5-1 - CASSLNRQETQYF TGCGCCAGCAGCTTGAACAGACAAGAGACCCAGTACTTC
TRBJ2-1 TRBD2 TRBV2 - CAVTSGSSYNEQFF TGTGCCGTGACTAGCGGGAGCTCCTACAATGAGCAGTTCTTC
TRBJ2-3 - TRBV28 few CASSPPSTDTQYF TGTGCCAGCAGTCCCCCTAGCACAGATACGCAGTATTTT
TRBJ2-7 TRBD1 TRBV19 - CASSPHRGLSYEQYF TGTGCCAGTAGTCCCCACAGGGGGCTGTCCTACGAGCAGTACTTC
TRBJ1-5 - TRBV2 - CASSGGSGGNQPQHF TGTGCCAGCAGTGGGGGATCGGGGGGCAATCAGCCCCAGCATTTT
TRBJ1-1 TRBD1 TRBV27 - CASRPTGGGTEAFF TGTGCCAGCAGGCCTACAGGGGGCGGAACTGAAGCTTTCTTT
TRBJ2-7 TRBD2 TRBV23-1 - CASSQSLGRAWNEQYF TGCGCCAGCAGTCAATCTCTAGGGAGGGCCTGGAACGAGCAGTACTTC
TRBJ1-2 TRBD1 TRBV5-1 - CASSRTGRGNQKGYGYTF TGCGCCAGCAGCCGGACAGGCAGGGGGAATCAGAAAGGCTATGGCTACACCTTC
TRBJ2-3 TRBD1 TRBV9 - CASSPSPTGGLTDTQYF TGTGCCAGCAGCCCGAGTCCTACAGGGGGCCTCACAGATACGCAGTATTTT
TRBJ2-6 - TRBV4-2 - CASSPSVAGANVLTF TGTGCCAGCAGCCCTTCAGTGGCCGGGGCCAACGTCCTGACTTTC
TRBJ1-3 - TRBV7-8 - CASSPAGIIINTIYF TGTGCCAGCAGCCCAGCCGGGATAATAATTAACACCATATATTTT
TRBJ1-1 - TRBV5-6 - CASSPRGGRNSEAFF TGTGCCAGCAGCCCGAGGGGGGGGCGAAACTCTGAAGCTTTCTTT
TRBJ1-3 TRBD1 TRBV6-5 - CASSPTGGSGNTIYF TGTGCCAGCAGCCCGACAGGGGGCTCTGGAAACACCATATATTTT
TRBJ2-3 - TRBV5-1 - CASSLASRGTDTQYF TGCGCCAGCAGCTTGGCCTCGAGGGGCACAGATACGCAGTATTTT
TRBJ1-1 - TRBV5-4 - CASSLRVNTEAFF TGTGCCAGCAGCTTGCGGGTGAACACTGAAGCTTTCTTT
TRBJ2-7 TRBD2 TRBV6-5 - CASSYSMAGGRYEQYF TGTGCCAGCAGTTACTCAATGGCGGGAGGACGTTACGAGCAGTACTTC
TRBJ2-2 - TRBV10-3 - CAISESLRGSGELFF TGTGCCATCAGTGAGTCTCTTAGGGGTTCCGGGGAGCTGTTTTTT
TRBJ1-5 TRBD1 TRBV5-6 - CASSLTPGQGNQPQHF TGTGCCAGCAGCTTGACTCCGGGACAGGGCAATCAGCCCCAGCATTTT
TRBJ1-1 - TRBV5-1 - CASSFTLAVSNTEAFF TGCGCCAGCAGCTTCACCTTAGCGGTTAGCAACACTGAAGCTTTCTTT
TRBJ2-3 TRBD2 TRBV2 once CASSDRPPGLAGRADTQYF TGTGCCAGCAGCGATAGGCCACCGGGACTAGCGGGGAGGGCAGATACGCAGTATTTT
TRBJ1-5 - TRBV18 - CASSPQRREVNQPQHF TGTGCCAGCTCACCACAGCGCAGGGAAGTCAATCAGCCCCAGCATTTT
TRBJ1-1 TRBD1 TRBV27 once CASRGTGGSGNTEAFF TGTGCCAGCAGGGGGACAGGGGGTTCAGGGAACACTGAAGCTTTCTTT
TRBJ2-1 TRBD2 TRBV15 - CATSRVPVRSGLVGYNEQFF TGTGCCACCAGCAGAGTGCCAGTGAGGAGTGGACTAGTGGGGTACAATGAGCAGTTCTTC
TRBJ1-5 - TRBV6-6 few CASSYSSTSNQPQHF TGTGCCAGCAGTTACTCGTCTACTAGCAATCAGCCCCAGCATTTT
TRBJ1-5 - TRBV28 - CASRAGAGNQPQHF TGTGCCAGCAGGGCAGGGGCCGGCAATCAGCCCCAGCATTTT